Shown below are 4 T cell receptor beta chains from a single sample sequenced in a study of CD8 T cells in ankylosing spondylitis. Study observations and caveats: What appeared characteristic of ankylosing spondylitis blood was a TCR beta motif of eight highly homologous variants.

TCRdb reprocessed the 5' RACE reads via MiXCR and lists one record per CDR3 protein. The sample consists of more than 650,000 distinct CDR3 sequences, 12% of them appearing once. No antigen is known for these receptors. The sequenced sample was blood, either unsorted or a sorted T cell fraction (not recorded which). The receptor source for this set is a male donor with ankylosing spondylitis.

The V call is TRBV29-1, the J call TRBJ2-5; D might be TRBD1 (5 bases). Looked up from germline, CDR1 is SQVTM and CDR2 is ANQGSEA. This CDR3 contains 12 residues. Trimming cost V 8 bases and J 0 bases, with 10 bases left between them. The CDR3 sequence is CSITGDQETQYF. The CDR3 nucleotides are TGCAGCATCACAGGAGACCAAGAGACCCAGTACTTC.

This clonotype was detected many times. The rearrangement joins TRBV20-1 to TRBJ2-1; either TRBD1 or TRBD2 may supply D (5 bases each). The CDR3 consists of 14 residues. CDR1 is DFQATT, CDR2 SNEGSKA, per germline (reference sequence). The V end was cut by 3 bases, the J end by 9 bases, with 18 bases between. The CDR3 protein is CSASPGWVATEQFF. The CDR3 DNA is TGCAGTGCTAGTCCAGGGTGGGTAGCGACTGAGCAGTTCTTC.

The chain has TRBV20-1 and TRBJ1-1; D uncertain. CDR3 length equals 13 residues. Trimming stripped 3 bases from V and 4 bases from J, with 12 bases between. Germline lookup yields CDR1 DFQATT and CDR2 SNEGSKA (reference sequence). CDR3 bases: TGCAGTGCTAGTATTCCGGTGGGCACTGAAGCTTTCTTT. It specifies CSASIPVGTEAFF.

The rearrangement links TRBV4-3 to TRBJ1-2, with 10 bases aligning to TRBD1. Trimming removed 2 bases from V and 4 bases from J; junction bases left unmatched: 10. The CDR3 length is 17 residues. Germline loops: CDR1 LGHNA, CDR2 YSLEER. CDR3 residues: CASSQLPGTGDPYGYTF. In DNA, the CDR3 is TGCGCCAGCAGCCAACTTCCCGGGACAGGGGACCCCTATGGCTACACCTTC.